The rows below give T cell receptor beta chains drawn from one sample of a study of T cell repertoires in cytomegalovirus infection. TCRdb ran MiXCR on the reads and lists one entry per CDR3 protein. This table has about 260,000 distinct CDR3 sequences, roughly 15% appearing once. Sequenced sample: PBMCs. The receptors come from a human donor in good health (CMV status not recorded). Some clones in this sample may be carry-over from other donors' samples. Both conserved end residues are part of each CDR3. A D gene is named only where the DNA matches it firmly. Only some rows state a clone size, as once, few, many or a class for expanded clones.

d_call	v_call	clone_size	j_call	cdr3_aa	cdr3_nt
TRBD2	TRBV12-3/TRBV12-4	.	TRBJ2-7	CASRPSGNRYEQYF	TGTGCCAGCAGACCTAGCGGAAACCGCTACGAGCAGTACTTC
TRBD1	TRBV7-3	many	TRBJ1-1	CASSLNAGQGAQRVPEAFF	TGTGCCAGCAGCTTAAATGCCGGACAGGGGGCGCAAAGGGTACCTGAAGCTTTCTTT
.	TRBV24-1	.	TRBJ1-5	CATSDPRRGQQPQHF	TGTGCCACCAGTGATCCCCGACGCGGTCAACAGCCCCAGCATTTT
TRBD2	TRBV19	.	TRBJ2-7	CASSSNGFGGQRGPYEQYF	TGTGCCAGTAGTTCAAACGGGTTTGGGGGCCAGCGGGGGCCGTACGAGCAGTACTTC
.	TRBV29-1	.	TRBJ2-3	CSVGGLSDPDTQYF	TGCAGCGTCGGAGGACTATCGGACCCCGATACGCAGTATTTT
.	TRBV6-1	few	TRBJ1-1	CASSEEMPTAGGRTEAFF	TGTGCCAGCAGTGAAGAGATGCCGACAGCCGGGGGGAGGACTGAAGCTTTCTTT
.	TRBV7-2	many	TRBJ2-1	CASSLGGIGLNEQFF	TGTGCCAGCAGCTTAGGTGGGATTGGGCTCAATGAGCAGTTCTTC
TRBD2	TRBV5-1	few	TRBJ2-1	CASRPGTSGGTYSYNEQFF	TGCGCCAGCAGACCCGGGACTAGCGGGGGAACCTACTCCTACAATGAGCAGTTCTTC
TRBD1	TRBV6-1	many	TRBJ1-5	CASRQTGAVQPQHF	TGTGCCAGCAGGCAGACAGGGGCGGTGCAGCCCCAGCATTTT
TRBD2	TRBV7-2	many	TRBJ2-3	CASSLGASGESDTQYF	TGTGCCAGCAGCTTAGGGGCTAGCGGGGAGTCAGATACGCAGTATTTT
TRBD1	TRBV20-1	.	TRBJ2-7	CSARDRGYEQYF	TGCAGTGCTAGGGACAGGGGGTACGAGCAGTACTTC
.	TRBV20-1	few	TRBJ2-2	CSARAGGGPGTGELFF	TGCAGTGCTAGAGCCGGAGGGGGGCCCGGCACCGGGGAGCTGTTTTTT
TRBD1	TRBV28	many	TRBJ1-2	CASSEPGGRIHGYTF	TGTGCCAGCAGTGAACCAGGGGGAAGGATCCATGGCTACACCTTC
.	TRBV28	many	TRBJ1-5	CASRAVGGSNQPQHF	TGTGCCAGCAGGGCGGTGGGCGGGAGCAATCAGCCCCAGCATTTT
TRBD2	TRBV24-1	.	TRBJ2-3	CATSAQRGSGHTDTQYF	TGTGCCACCAGTGCGCAACGGGGTAGCGGGCACACAGATACGCAGTATTTT
TRBD2	TRBV7-2	many	TRBJ2-3	CASSLGGRPMEYTQYF	TGTGCCAGCAGCTTAGGCGGGAGGCCCATGGAATATACGCAGTATTTT
.	TRBV24-1	many	TRBJ2-1	CATSDPDGTYNEQFF	TGTGCCACCAGCGACCCGGACGGTACCTACAATGAGCAGTTCTTC
.	TRBV10-3	.	TRBJ2-1	CAISESESWAYNEQFF	TGTGCCATCAGTGAGAGTGAGAGTTGGGCCTACAATGAGCAGTTCTTC
.	TRBV20-1	many	TRBJ1-5	CSALPPDQPQHF	TGCAGTGCTTTGCCCCCGGATCAGCCCCAGCATTTT
.	TRBV6-2/TRBV6-3	.	TRBJ2-1	CASSYSWVHEQFF	TGTGCCAGCAGTTACTCTTGGGTCCATGAGCAGTTCTTC
TRBD2	TRBV2	medium-sized	TRBJ2-3	CATWTSGGPDTQYF	TGTGCCACCTGGACTAGCGGGGGTCCAGATACGCAGTATTTT
TRBD1	TRBV6-6	.	TRBJ2-7	CASSGDRGPDEQYF	TGTGCCAGCAGTGGTGACAGGGGGCCGGACGAGCAGTACTTC
.	TRBV10-1	few	TRBJ1-2	CASSENTLYGYTF	TGCGCCAGCAGTGAGAACACCCTCTATGGCTACACCTTC
.	TRBV28	.	TRBJ1-1	CASSVTGGSEAFF	TGTGCCAGCAGTGTGACAGGCGGTTCTGAAGCTTTCTTT
.	TRBV6-2/TRBV6-3	many	TRBJ1-5	CASTPQAGRRTNQPQHF	TGTGCCAGCACCCCCCAGGCGGGCAGGAGGACCAATCAGCCCCAGCATTTT